This T cell receptor (beta chain) appears in the sequencing data of a study of cytomegalovirus exposure and HLA in healthy donors. Study-wide findings and caveats: Later work associated roughly 15,000 TCR beta sequences with HLA alleles at 0.05 false discovery rate. Most TCR beta V segments were productive about 90% or about 30% of the time in an earlier analysis. Relative to the approximately 700-donor mean, N-insertions were reportedly fewer in an Asian-associated ancestry cluster in a later analysis.

The PCR used 60 Vbeta and 13 Jbeta primers. TCRdb's table, derived via immunoSEQ multiplex PCR, lists solely in-frame clones and lacks some. Found here are some 220,000 clones, just under 80% of them singletons; the top ten hold about 0.5%. The CDR3 contains 13 residues. V lost 7 bases, J lost 0 bases, and 11 bases lay in between. The germline V gene has CDR1 SGHRS and CDR2 YFSETQ. As concerns this clone: The antigen remains undetermined.

The sequenced sample consisted of PBMCs. The V gene is TRBV5-1, the J gene TRBJ2-7; maybe TRBD2 (6 bases). The receptor was isolated from a boy younger than 18 in good health and CMV-seronegative. The CDR3 spells CASASGSSYEQYF. CDR3 bases: TGCGCCAGCGCTTCCGGGAGCTCCTACGAGCAGTACTTC.